The next 16 T cell receptor beta chains were all read from a single sample in a study of T cell responses to AZD1222 COVID-19 vaccine. TCRdb's copy holds only in-frame clones and misses some; the assay was immunoSEQ multiplex PCR. The sample has tens of thousands of clones; about four fifths are singletons. Specimen: peripheral blood, collected 28 days after the second AZD1222 dose. Source of these receptors: an adult who received the AZD1222 COVID-19 vaccine.

This clone is medium-sized by share. The chain uses TRBV5-1 and TRBJ2-7, with D possibly being TRBD1 (6 bases). The CDR3 spans 14 residues. V lost 4 bases and J 6 bases, leaving 17 bases between the germline ends. Germline V gives CDR1 SGHRS, CDR2 YFSETQ. The CDR3 here is CASSPPGQITEQYF. The DNA for the CDR3 is TGCGCCAGCAGCCCCCCGGGACAAATTACCGAGCAGTACTTC.

This chain uses TRBV19 with TRBJ1-4, with D maybe TRBD1 (5 bases). Germline values: CDR1 LNHDA, CDR2 SQIVND (reference sequence). The V end was cut by 4 bases, the J end by 1 base, with 7 bases between. The CDR3 runs to 14 residues. CDR3 amino acids: CASSRGRTNEKLFF. CDR3 in DNA: TGTGCCAGTAGTAGGGGGAGAACTAATGAAAAACTGTTTTTT.

J is TRBJ2-3 and V is TRBV5-4; 12 bases map to TRBD2. The V segment lost 5 bases and the J segment 2 bases; nucleotides outside the gene matches: 3. The CDR3 length is 15 residues. Germline CDR1 and CDR2: SGHNT and YYREEE (reference sequence). The CDR3 DNA follows: TGTGCCAGCAGAGCTAGCGGGAGGGCCACAGATACGCAGTATTTT. It specifies CASRASGRATDTQYF. The full variable domain, with the rest looked up from reference TRBV5-4 and TRBJ2-3, is ETGVTQSPTHLIKTRGQQVTLRCSSQSGHNTVSWYQQALGQGPQFIFQYYREEENGRGNFPPRFSGLQFPNYSSELNVNALELDDSALYLCASRASGRATDTQYFGPGTRLTVL.

V gene TRBV6-5 combines with J gene TRBJ2-7, with D tentatively TRBD2 (5 bases). CDR1 MNHEY and CDR2 SVGAGI come from the germline V gene. This CDR3 is built from 15 residues. V was shortened by 6 bases and J by 0 bases, with 15 bases between the two germline ends. The chain's CDR3 is CASRPPRADSYEQYF. CDR3 nucleotides: TGTGCCAGCAGACCTCCGAGGGCGGACTCCTACGAGCAGTACTTC.

V gene TRBV9 combines with J gene TRBJ1-2; 9 nucleotides align to TRBD1. Germline CDR1 SGDLS, CDR2 YYNGEE. The CDR3 totals 15 residues. V was clipped by 2 bases and J by 1 base; unmatched bases: 3. CDR3 sequence: CASSVETGGNYGYTF. The CDR3 nucleotides are TGTGCCAGCAGCGTCGAGACAGGGGGTAACTATGGCTACACCTTC.

This chain uses TRBV6-1 with TRBJ2-7; the D is unclear. V was trimmed by 2 bases and J by 1 base, leaving 15 bases between them. Germline values: CDR1 MNHNS, CDR2 SASEGT. The CDR3 contains 16 residues. The CDR3 bases are TGTGCCAGCAGTGAATCTGTTGGCAGCCTATCCTACGAGCAGTACTTC. Encoded protein: CASSESVGSLSYEQYF.

V and J are TRBV28 and TRBJ2-2, with D possibly TRBD2 on 6 matching bases. V was cut by 5 bases and J by 2 bases, with 9 bases left in between. CDR1 is MDHEN and CDR2 is SYDVKM in the germline V gene. The CDR3 has 14 residues. The CDR3 DNA is TGTGCCAGCAGTGAGGACTACAACACCGGGGAGCTGTTTTTT. It yields the protein CASSEDYNTGELFF.

A few counts support this clone. The V and J genes are TRBV11-1 and TRBJ2-7; 11 bases are a match to TRBD1. Germline V gene data show CDR1 as SGHAT and CDR2 as FQDESV (reference sequence). Germline trimming cut 4 bases from V and 5 bases from J; bases unmatched to any gene: 4. CDR3 length equals 14 residues. The CDR3 region has the DNA TGTGCCAGCAGCTGGACAGGGGGCTTTGACGAGCAGTACTTC. This gives the protein CASSWTGGFDEQYF.

The V call is TRBV7-9, the J call TRBJ2-2; TRBD1 is a possible D gene (6 bases). Germline CDR1 is SEHNR and CDR2 is FQNEAQ (reference sequence). The CDR3 is 16 residues long. V lost 6 bases and J 1 base, leaving 15 bases between the germline ends. The DNA for the CDR3 is TGTGCCAGCAGTTACAGGGTAGACGGGAACACCGGGGAGCTGTTTTTT. Encoded protein: CASSYRVDGNTGELFF.

The rearrangement joins TRBV6-5 to TRBJ1-2, with 7 nucleotides matching TRBD1. V lost 6 bases, J lost 8 bases, and 15 bases stayed unmatched. CDR1 is MNHEY, CDR2 SVGAGI, per germline. The CDR3 has 15 residues. In DNA form, the CDR3 reads TGTGCCAGCAGCTACACAGGGGCCCCATACGACGGCTACACCTTC. Amino acids: CASSYTGAPYDGYTF.

The chain carries TRBV28 and TRBJ2-3, with 13 bases fitting TRBD2. Germline-derived CDR1 and CDR2 are MDHEN and SYDVKM. The trim removed 5 bases at V and 3 bases at J, leaving 2 bases unmatched. The CDR3 sequence is 15 residues long. The CDR3 loop reads CASSTGLAGTDTQYF. As DNA, the CDR3 is TGTGCCAGCAGTACGGGACTAGCGGGGACAGATACGCAGTATTTT.

The V and J genes are TRBV3-1 (or the pseudogene TRBV3-2) and TRBJ1-4; the D gene is possibly TRBD1 (5 bases). The germline CDR1 and CDR2 sequences are LGHDT and YNNKEL (reference sequence). Trimming removed 3 bases at V and 6 bases at J, with 32 bases between. This CDR3 comprises 21 residues. The CDR3 protein is CASSHRIYNGTAEEEHEKLFF. CDR3 DNA sequence: TGTGCCAGCAGCCACAGAATATATAATGGGACCGCCGAGGAAGAGCATGAAAAACTGTTTTTT.

The chain joins TRBV5-1 to TRBJ2-1; 10 bases are a match to TRBD2. The germline V gene has CDR1 SGHRS and CDR2 YFSETQ. The ends lost 0 bases at V and 10 bases at J; junction bases unmatched: 10. The CDR3 has 16 amino acids. CDR3 sequence reads: CASSLDYSGRSREQFF. The DNA of the CDR3 is TGCGCCAGCAGCTTGGATTATAGCGGGAGGTCACGGGAGCAGTTCTTC.

This clone was found a few times. The rearrangement uses TRBV10-3 and TRBJ2-1; the D is unclear. This CDR3 has 15 amino acids. Germline lookup yields CDR1 ENHRY and CDR2 SYGVKD. Trimming took off 6 bases at V and 4 bases at J, with 16 bases between the two ends. The CDR3 here is CAIRESEKEYNEQFF. The CDR3 nucleotides are TGTGCCATCAGGGAGAGCGAAAAAGAATACAATGAGCAGTTCTTC.

The gene calls are TRBV29-1 and TRBJ2-7; D call uncertain. The germline CDR1 and CDR2 sequences are SQVTM and ANQGSEA. V was trimmed by 2 bases and J by 2 bases, leaving 13 bases between them. This CDR3 is built from 14 residues. The CDR3 loop is CSVEYSGHPYEQYF. The DNA for the CDR3 is TGCAGCGTTGAATACTCCGGGCATCCCTACGAGCAGTACTTC.

This sequence joins TRBV27 and TRBJ2-1, with D possibly matching TRBD1 (6 bases). Germline values: CDR1 MNHEY, CDR2 SMNVEV (reference sequence). V was clipped by 5 bases and J by 5 bases, with 16 bases between them. The CDR3 has 15 residues. The CDR3 DNA follows: TGTGCCAGCAGTCCCCACCGGGACACCAACAATGAGCAGTTCTTC. Residues: CASSPHRDTNNEQFF.